This T cell receptor (beta chain) was recovered during a study of blood T cells in healthy people across ages. General study results and limits: Estimates of diversity drawn from one million T cells were considered underestimates. Per-million-T-cell TCR beta diversity fell roughly linearly with age.

Combining a sample-barcoded 5' primer with a J-beta primer mix, a second PCR ran for about 7 to 11 cycles. Each cDNA molecule carried a tag from a template-switch adaptor that contained 12 random nucleotides. TCRdb re-called the 5' RACE reads with MiXCR, one entry per CDR3 protein. This sample has 1.8 million or so distinct CDR3 sequences, with more than 35% found just once. There are a few counts of this clonotype. The antigen remains unidentified. A minimum of 6.5 million PBMCs was isolated per sample. The TCR originated in a human donor in good health. Sequencing used blood.

CDR3 sequence: CATSDRGRSTDTQYF. The CDR3 nucleotides are TGTGCCACCAGTGATAGGGGCCGGAGCACAGATACGCAGTATTTT. The chain recombines TRBV24-1 with TRBJ2-3; D possibly corresponds to TRBD1 (5 bases). Between the trimmed V and J ends, which lost 3 bases and 0 bases, there was a span of 9 bases. CDR1 and CDR2 (germline): KGHDR, SFDVKD. This CDR3 is built from 15 residues.